Listed below are T cell receptor beta chains from one sample, sequenced in a study of cytomegalovirus exposure and HLA in healthy donors. This table comes from immunoSEQ multiplex PCR, and its TCRdb copy is limited to in-frame clones, with some not included. The sample lists around 130,000 clones; around 75% were seen once. The material sequenced was PBMCs. Receptors were obtained from a woman in her twenties or thirties in good health and CMV-seronegative. CDR3s include the opening cysteine and the closing phenylalanine or tryptophan. The order of the fields is CDR3 length, clone size, J gene, V gene, D gene, CDR3 protein, CDR3 DNA. The D gene is left open where the match is weak. Size values are once, few and many counts, or a class for expanded clones, and some rows have none.

CDR3 length: 12; clone size: NA; J gene: TRBJ2-3; V gene: TRBV7-3; D gene: NA; CDR3 protein: CASSPSGGTQYF; CDR3 DNA: TGTGCCAGCAGCCCGTCGGGCGGGACGCAGTATTTT
CDR3 length: 14; clone size: NA; J gene: TRBJ1-5; V gene: TRBV10-1; D gene: TRBD1; CDR3 protein: CASRRDRGGQPQHF; CDR3 DNA: TGCGCCAGCAGAAGGGACAGGGGAGGTCAGCCCCAGCATTTT
CDR3 length: 19; clone size: few; J gene: TRBJ2-6; V gene: TRBV28; D gene: NA; CDR3 protein: CASTGAGDLGGSGANVLTF; CDR3 DNA: TGTGCCAGCACGGGCGCAGGAGACTTGGGGGGATCTGGGGCCAACGTCCTGACTTTC
CDR3 length: 13; clone size: NA; J gene: TRBJ2-5; V gene: TRBV29-1; D gene: NA; CDR3 protein: CSVERQAQETQYF; CDR3 DNA: TGCAGCGTTGAAAGGCAGGCCCAAGAGACCCAGTACTTC
CDR3 length: 17; clone size: few; J gene: TRBJ1-4; V gene: TRBV7-6; D gene: NA; CDR3 protein: CASSRGGFRDSFEKLFF; CDR3 DNA: TGTGCCAGCAGCCGGGGGGGGTTCCGGGATTCCTTCGAAAAACTGTTTTTT
CDR3 length: 16; clone size: few; J gene: TRBJ2-1; V gene: TRBV10-3; D gene: TRBD2; CDR3 protein: CAIRGGPGLASNEQFF; CDR3 DNA: TGTGCCATCAGAGGGGGACCGGGACTAGCCTCGAATGAGCAGTTCTTC
CDR3 length: 16; clone size: NA; J gene: TRBJ2-2; V gene: TRBV7-9; D gene: TRBD1; CDR3 protein: CASSARQGEGTGELFF; CDR3 DNA: TGTGCCAGCAGCGCCCGACAGGGGGAAGGGACCGGGGAGCTGTTTTTT
CDR3 length: 17; clone size: NA; J gene: TRBJ2-5; V gene: TRBV28; D gene: TRBD2; CDR3 protein: CASSLGTSGATGETQYF; CDR3 DNA: TGTGCCAGCAGTCTAGGGACTAGCGGGGCCACGGGAGAGACCCAGTACTTC
CDR3 length: 18; clone size: few; J gene: TRBJ2-5; V gene: TRBV10-2; D gene: TRBD2; CDR3 protein: CASSLQASGAGRGETQYF; CDR3 DNA: TGCGCCAGCAGCCTCCAGGCTAGCGGGGCCGGTAGGGGAGAGACCCAGTACTTC
CDR3 length: 18; clone size: NA; J gene: TRBJ2-6; V gene: TRBV5-1; D gene: NA; CDR3 protein: CASSFKRGSLSGANVLTF; CDR3 DNA: TGCGCCAGCAGCTTTAAGAGGGGGTCCCTCTCTGGGGCCAACGTCCTGACTTTC
CDR3 length: 13; clone size: NA; J gene: TRBJ2-1; V gene: TRBV5-1; D gene: NA; CDR3 protein: CASSSIVGNEQFF; CDR3 DNA: TGCGCCAGCAGCTCCATAGTTGGCAATGAGCAGTTCTTC
CDR3 length: 16; clone size: NA; J gene: TRBJ1-5; V gene: TRBV7-2; D gene: NA; CDR3 protein: CASSGDSGQGYQPQHF; CDR3 DNA: TGTGCCAGCAGCGGTGACTCCGGGCAGGGCTATCAGCCCCAGCATTTT
CDR3 length: 16; clone size: NA; J gene: TRBJ2-3; V gene: TRBV19; D gene: TRBD2; CDR3 protein: CASSIDPRGVTDTQYF; CDR3 DNA: TGTGCCAGTAGTATAGATCCGCGGGGGGTCACAGATACGCAGTATTTT
CDR3 length: 17; clone size: NA; J gene: TRBJ2-3; V gene: TRBV4-1; D gene: TRBD2; CDR3 protein: CASSHRLAGESTDTQYF; CDR3 DNA: TGCGCCAGCAGCCATCGCCTAGCGGGAGAGAGCACAGATACGCAGTATTTT
CDR3 length: 15; clone size: NA; J gene: TRBJ1-5; V gene: TRBV6-6; D gene: TRBD1; CDR3 protein: CASSYTYRGNQPQHF; CDR3 DNA: TGTGCCAGCAGTTACACCTACAGGGGAAATCAGCCCCAGCATTTT
CDR3 length: 18; clone size: NA; J gene: TRBJ1-6; V gene: TRBV7-6; D gene: TRBD1; CDR3 protein: CASSLFELGQGNNSPLHF; CDR3 DNA: TGTGCCAGCAGCTTATTCGAACTCGGACAGGGAAATAATTCACCCCTCCACTTT
CDR3 length: 16; clone size: NA; J gene: TRBJ2-1; V gene: TRBV19; D gene: NA; CDR3 protein: CASSIEGLVSYNEQFF; CDR3 DNA: TGTGCCAGTAGTATAGAAGGACTCGTGAGCTACAATGAGCAGTTCTTC
CDR3 length: 13; clone size: NA; J gene: TRBJ2-5; V gene: TRBV7-6; D gene: TRBD1; CDR3 protein: CASSYDRVETQYF; CDR3 DNA: TGTGCCAGCAGCTACGACAGGGTAGAGACCCAGTACTTC